These 5 T cell receptor beta chains were sequenced from one sample in a study of T-cell reconstitution after alpha-beta-depleted transplantation in children. Unique molecular identifiers were used to barcode this TCRbeta library. One entry per CDR3 protein results from TCRdb running MiXCR on the PCR reads. The table lists 450,000 to 600,000 distinct CDR3 sequences, over 9.5% of them singletons. Sample: PBMCs, taken before TCRalphabeta/CD19-depleted stem cell transplant. Source of these receptors: a child aged 2-15 years with inherited bone marrow failure, due to receive a stem cell transplant.

In this sample, this clonotype turned up many times. This rearrangement joins TRBV4-3 to TRBJ2-1; no definite D call. Germline-derived CDR1 and CDR2 are LGHNA and YSLEER. This CDR3 region has 16 residues. Between the trimmed V and J ends, which lost 0 bases and 5 bases, there was a span of 14 bases. CDR3 nucleotide sequence: TGCGCCAGCAGCCAAGATAGGAGCGTTCCACACAATGAGCAGTTCTTC. This sequence encodes CASSQDRSVPHNEQFF.

Ten or more counts support this clonotype. The chain carries TRBV5-1 and TRBJ1-2, with D tentatively TRBD1 (5 bases). V was shortened by 0 bases and J by 3 bases, with 6 bases between the two germline ends. Germline-derived CDR1 and CDR2 are SGHRS and YFSETQ. The CDR3 is made up of 13 amino acids. The CDR3 loop is CASSLETDYGYTF. In DNA, the CDR3 is TGCGCCAGCAGCTTGGAGACAGACTATGGCTACACCTTC.

The chain uses TRBV4-1 and TRBJ2-7; 9 bases map to TRBD1. The J segment lost 6 bases and the V segment lost 3 bases, leaving 12 bases of the junction unmatched. The CDR3 consists of 16 residues. CDR1 is MGHRA and CDR2 is YSYEKL in the germline V gene. CDR3 region: CASSHPPRDRVGEQYF. The CDR3 region has the DNA TGCGCCAGCAGCCACCCTCCGAGGGACAGGGTAGGCGAGCAGTACTTC.

The sample holds a few counts of this clonotype. The chain couples TRBV5-5 to TRBJ2-2; unclear D gene. Trimming cost V 0 bases and J 2 bases, with 8 bases left between them. This CDR3 is 15 amino acids long. The germline CDR1 and CDR2 sequences are SGHKS and YYEKEE (reference sequence). In nucleotides, the CDR3 is TGTGCCAGCAGCTTGGAAACTGACAACACCGGGGAGCTGTTTTTT. This translates into CASSLETDNTGELFF.

At least ten counts were recorded for this clonotype. The chain recombines TRBV6-1 with TRBJ2-7; the D gene could be TRBD1 or TRBD2 (5 bases each). The length of the CDR3 is 15 residues. From germline, CDR1 is MNHNS and CDR2 SASEGT. Trimming cost V 6 bases and J 5 bases, with 20 bases left between them. In nucleotides, the CDR3 is TGTGCCAGCAGCCACCGGGACGGACCTCCCCACGAGCAGTACTTC. It translates to CASSHRDGPPHEQYF.